Listed below are T cell receptor beta chains from one sample, sequenced in a study of blood T cell repertoires in COVID-19. The data were produced by immunoSEQ multiplex PCR, yet TCRdb's version contains in-frame clones alone and is incomplete. The table lists 10,000 to 15,000 clones, 72% of them singletons. The sequencing input was peripheral blood. These receptors came from a man in his fifties or sixties with COVID-19, enrolled during active disease. CDR3s include the opening cysteine and the closing phenylalanine or tryptophan. Some rows mark clone size as missing; the rest say once, few, many or name a class of expanded clone.

.	TRBV7-2	13	CASRLREDTEAFF
.	TRBV6-1	14	CASSELHRESEQFF
.	TRBV20-1	15	CSASLAGGGGETQYF
.	TRBV2	15	CAVRARLAGKNIQYF
.	TRBV4-2	15	CASNRQGTYNSPLHF
.	TRBV6-4	15	CASRPQGQVLTEAFF
.	TRBV7-9	15	CASSLGHLAVDLQYF
.	TRBV24-1	14	CATSDPQGAYEQYF
.	TRBV28	14	CATMGQGSNYEQYF
few	TRBV5-4	16	CASSRGTSGDTGELFF
once	TRBV2	14	CASREGLARETQYF
.	TRBV7-2	15	CASSLVWRGDNEQFF
few	TRBV13	15	CASSSDSHGSYEQYF
.	TRBV7-2	11	CASSPGETQYF
.	TRBV3-1/TRBV3-2	16	CASSPVAGGVTDTQYF
once	TRBV6-2/TRBV6-3	15	CASSYYGGGPETQYF
.	TRBV11-3	14	CASSLVTGPSEAFF
.	TRBV7-2	15	CASSQTSFDTDTQYF
.	TRBV2	15	CASSLRGPAQETQYF
medium-sized	TRBV5-1	14	CASSEQGNNQPQHF
.	TRBV6-6	15	CASTDPRQGLEKLFF
.	TRBV4-1	15	CASSQEAVLNTEAFF
.	TRBV11-3	16	CASSLEGALAKNIQYF
.	TRBV5-8	13	CASSLTGDQPQHF
.	TRBV6-5	15	CASSNVDSDAGELFF
.	TRBV6-2/TRBV6-3	15	CASSALPGANTEAFF
.	TRBV5-1	16	CASSSGWVGLENIQYF
.	TRBV7-9	16	CASSLASGAPYNEQFF